The 20 T cell receptor beta chains listed next were all sequenced from one sample in a study of blood T cell repertoires in COVID-19. Libraries were prepared by immunoSEQ multiplex PCR; TCRdb keeps only in-frame clonotypes and omits some of them. The sample has about 280,000 clones; roughly 90% are singletons. Sequenced material: peripheral blood. The receptors originated from a man between 18 and 35 years old with active or convalescent COVID-19.

This clone was detected only once. The chain uses TRBV6-5 and TRBJ2-7, with D possibly matching TRBD1 (6 bases). V shed 8 bases and J shed 3 bases, with 11 bases lying between them. Germline V gene sequence: CDR1 MNHEY, CDR2 SVGAGI. This CDR3 has 12 residues. CDR3 region: CASGRGVYEQYF. CDR3 bases: TGTGCCAGCGGCAGGGGCGTCTACGAGCAGTACTTC.

In nucleotides, the CDR3 is TGCGCCAGCAGCTTGGGCACAGGGAATTACGAGCAGTACTTC. It translates to CASSLGTGNYEQYF. The V call is TRBV5-1, the J call TRBJ2-7, with a tentative D call TRBD1 (6 bases). V dropped 0 bases and J dropped 4 bases, with 11 bases sitting between them. Germline lookup yields CDR1 SGHRS and CDR2 YFSETQ. The CDR3 has 14 amino acids.

This sequence joins TRBV5-5 and TRBJ1-4; 7 bases are shared with TRBD1. Germline CDR1 reads SGHKS; CDR2 reads YYEKEE (reference sequence). The CDR3 runs 15 residues. With V trimmed by 2 bases and J by 5 bases, 6 bases remained unmatched. CDR3 region: CASSFRDSPNEKLFF. The CDR3 DNA sequence: TGTGCCAGCAGCTTCCGGGACAGTCCCAATGAAAAACTGTTTTTT.

The chain uses TRBV10-3 and TRBJ1-2; D might be TRBD1 (5 bases). Germline lookup yields CDR1 ENHRY and CDR2 SYGVKD. The CDR3 is made up of 14 amino acids. V lost 6 bases to trimming and J lost 2 bases, with 13 bases between them. This CDR3 is CAISTQAGNYGYTF. The CDR3 coding sequence is TGTGCCATCAGCACCCAGGCAGGGAACTATGGCTACACCTTC.

This clone was observed a single time. The genes are TRBV9 and TRBJ1-6; 7 nucleotides line up with TRBD1. Germline values: CDR1 SGDLS, CDR2 YYNGEE. The V segment lost 3 bases and the J segment 0 bases; nucleotides outside the gene matches: 6. The CDR3 loop spans 17 amino acids. CDR3 protein: CASSAGDRSSYNSPLHF. In DNA, the CDR3 is TGTGCCAGCAGCGCGGGGGACAGAAGCTCCTATAATTCACCCCTCCACTTT.

This chain connects TRBV6-2 or TRBV6-3 to TRBJ2-6, with D maybe TRBD1 (5 bases). Germline lookup yields CDR1 MNHEY and CDR2 SVGEGT. This CDR3 comprises 15 residues. Trimming stripped 5 bases from V and 3 bases from J, with 11 bases between. Here the CDR3 reads CASSNAGFGANVLTF. CDR3 nucleotide sequence: TGTGCCAGCAGTAATGCAGGGTTTGGGGCCAACGTCCTGACTTTC.

This clone has a single count. The chain joins TRBV10-3 to TRBJ2-7, with D possibly matching TRBD1 (5 bases). The CDR3 has 14 amino acids. V was pared by 0 bases and J by 5 bases, with 11 bases between. Germline V gene lookup returns CDR1 ENHRY and CDR2 SYGVKD. The CDR3 DNA is TGTGCCATCAGTGAGTCTCAGGGCCGGAACGAGCAGTACTTC. It yields the protein CAISESQGRNEQYF.

Here the CDR3 reads CASNLQGNYGYTF. DNA for the CDR3: TGTGCCAGCAACCTACAGGGGAACTATGGCTACACCTTC. The chain couples TRBV5-5 to TRBJ1-2, with 7 positions matching TRBD1. This CDR3 is 13 amino acids long. Germline CDR1 and CDR2: SGHKS and YYEKEE (reference sequence). The trim removed 6 bases at V and 2 bases at J, leaving 4 bases unmatched.

V gene TRBV5-1 combines with J gene TRBJ1-2; 8 positions match TRBD1. V shed 3 bases and J 4 bases; nucleotides not matched to a gene: 5. Germline CDR1 and CDR2: SGHRS and YFSETQ. The CDR3 runs 14 residues. CDR3 amino acids: CASSSGGFGYGYTF. The CDR3 region has the DNA TGCGCCAGCAGCTCAGGGGGCTTCGGCTATGGCTACACCTTC.

The chain recombines TRBV27 with TRBJ2-1; 8 nucleotides line up with TRBD2. CDR1 and CDR2 (germline): MNHEY, SMNVEV (reference sequence). Trimming at V came to 6 bases and at J to 15 bases, leaving 22 bases not matched to a gene. There are 16 residues in the CDR3. CDR3 sequence: CASSDRTSPRSPLRFF. The DNA for the CDR3 is TGTGCCAGCAGCGACCGGACTAGCCCCCGCTCCCCGCTGCGGTTCTTC.

The CDR3 is CASSLALAGGNEQFF. The CDR3, as DNA: TGTGCCAGCAGCTTAGCACTAGCGGGGGGCAATGAGCAGTTCTTC. The chain uses TRBV11-3 and TRBJ2-1, with 12 positions matching TRBD2. The J segment lost 6 bases and the V segment lost 1 base, leaving 1 base of the junction unmatched. From germline, CDR1 is SGHNT and CDR2 YENEEA. The CDR3 length is 15 residues.

V usage is TRBV19 and J usage is TRBJ1-4; D is ambiguous. The CDR3 sequence is 16 residues long. Between the trimmed V and J ends, which lost 7 bases and 4 bases, there was a span of 19 bases. Germline loops: CDR1 LNHDA, CDR2 SQIVND (reference sequence). CDR3 loop: CASTPRGGQFNEKLFF. For the CDR3, the DNA is TGTGCCAGTACCCCCCGGGGAGGGCAGTTTAATGAAAAACTGTTTTTT.

The table lists this clone with a count of one. The V call is TRBV19, the J call TRBJ2-7; D perhaps matches TRBD2 (7 bases). Germline values: CDR1 LNHDA, CDR2 SQIVND (reference sequence). V lost 0 bases, J lost 5 bases, and 14 bases lay in between. The CDR3 is 15 residues long. CDR3 nucleotides: TGTGCCAGTAGTATAGAACGTCGGGGGGCCCACGAGCAGTACTTC. Translation: CASSIERRGAHEQYF.

The chain employs TRBV24-1 and TRBJ1-1; no firm D call. CDR3 length equals 11 residues. Germline CDR1 reads KGHDR; CDR2 reads SFDVKD. The V gene lost 4 bases and the J gene lost 9 bases, with 8 bases spanning the gap. The CDR3 loop is CATSDGLQAFF. CDR3 nucleotides: TGTGCCACCAGTGACGGACTACAAGCTTTCTTT.

The rearrangement links TRBV6-5 to TRBJ1-5; TRBD1 matches 9 bases. The CDR3 covers 15 residues. In germline, CDR1 is MNHEY, CDR2 SVGAGI. V gave up 5 bases and J gave up 4 bases; unmatched junction bases: 6. CDR3 protein: CASSRTGEPNQPQHF. CDR3 in DNA: TGTGCCAGCAGTCGGACAGGGGAACCTAATCAGCCCCAGCATTTT.

The chain links TRBV15 to TRBJ2-1; 9 positions match TRBD1. V lost 0 bases and J lost 5; bases outside the gene matches: 8. This CDR3 contains 17 residues. The germline V gene has CDR1 LNHNV and CDR2 YYDKDF (reference sequence). CDR3 loop: CATSRDIGGTGNNEQFF. As DNA, the CDR3 is TGTGCCACCAGCAGAGATATCGGGGGGACAGGGAACAATGAGCAGTTCTTC. Full variable domain (missing parts from reference TRBV15 and TRBJ2-1): DAMVIQNPRYQVTQFGKPVTLSCSQTLNHNVMYWYQQKSSQAPKLLFHYYDKDFNNEADTPDNFQSRRPNTSFCFLDIRSPGLGDTAMYLCATSRDIGGTGNNEQFFGPGTRLTVL.

The chain joins TRBV13 to TRBJ1-2; maybe TRBD1 (6 bases). The V gene's germline CDR1 is PRHDT and CDR2 FYEKMQ (reference sequence). The CDR3 runs 15 residues. Trimming took 1 base from V and 7 from J, leaving 16 bases between them. CDR3 DNA: TGTGCCAGCAGCTTAGAGGGGGGGCTGACTGTTGGCTACACCTTC. This gives the protein CASSLEGGLTVGYTF. The whole variable domain, remainder taken from reference TRBV13 and TRBJ1-2, is AAGVIQSPRHLIKEKRETATLKCYPIPRHDTVYWYQQGPGQDPQFLISFYEKMQSDKGSIPDRFSAQQFSDYHSELNMSSLELGDSALYFCASSLEGGLTVGYTFGSGTRLTVV.

Points on this clone: This sample includes further DNA sequences coding for the same CDR3. This CDR3 reads CASSLSGNTEAFF. CDR3 coding DNA: TGTGCCAGCAGTTTATCGGGGAACACTGAAGCTTTCTTT. The chain uses TRBV12-3 or TRBV12-4 and TRBJ1-1; D remains ambiguous. V was trimmed by 2 bases and J by 1 base, leaving 5 bases between them. The CDR3 length is 13 residues.

This clone is a singleton in its sample. The gene calls are TRBV18 and TRBJ1-5, with 7 bases identical to TRBD1. Germline assignment: CDR1 KGHSH and CDR2 LQKENI. This CDR3 contains 14 residues. Trimming removed 4 bases from V and 5 bases from J; junction bases left unmatched: 5. This CDR3 reads CASSLQGGYQPQHF. CDR3 coding DNA: TGTGCCAGCTCACTCCAGGGGGGTTATCAGCCCCAGCATTTT.

The chain combines TRBV5-6 with TRBJ1-4; D call uncertain. Trimming pared 4 bases from V and 2 bases from J, leaving 12 bases between. The CDR3 contains 15 residues. The germline gives CDR1 SGHDT, CDR2 YYEEEE. The CDR3: CASSPGSATNEKLFF. The DNA of the CDR3 is TGTGCCAGCAGCCCCGGGAGTGCCACTAATGAAAAACTGTTTTTT.